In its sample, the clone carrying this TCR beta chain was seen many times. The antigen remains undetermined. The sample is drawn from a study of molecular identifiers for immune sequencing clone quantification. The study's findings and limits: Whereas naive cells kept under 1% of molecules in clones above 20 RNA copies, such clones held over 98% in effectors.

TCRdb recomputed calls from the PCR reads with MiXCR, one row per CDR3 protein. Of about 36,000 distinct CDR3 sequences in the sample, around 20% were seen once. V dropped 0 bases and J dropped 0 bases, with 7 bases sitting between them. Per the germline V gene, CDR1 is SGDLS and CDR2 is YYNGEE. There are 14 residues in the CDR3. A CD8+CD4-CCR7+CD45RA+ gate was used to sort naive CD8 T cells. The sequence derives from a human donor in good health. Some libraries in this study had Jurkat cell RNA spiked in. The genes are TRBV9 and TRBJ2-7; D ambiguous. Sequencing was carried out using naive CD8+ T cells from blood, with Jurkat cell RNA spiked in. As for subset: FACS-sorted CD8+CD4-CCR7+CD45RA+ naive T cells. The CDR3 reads CASSVDGVSYEQYF. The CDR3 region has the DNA TGTGCCAGCAGCGTAGATGGGGTCTCCTACGAGCAGTACTTC.